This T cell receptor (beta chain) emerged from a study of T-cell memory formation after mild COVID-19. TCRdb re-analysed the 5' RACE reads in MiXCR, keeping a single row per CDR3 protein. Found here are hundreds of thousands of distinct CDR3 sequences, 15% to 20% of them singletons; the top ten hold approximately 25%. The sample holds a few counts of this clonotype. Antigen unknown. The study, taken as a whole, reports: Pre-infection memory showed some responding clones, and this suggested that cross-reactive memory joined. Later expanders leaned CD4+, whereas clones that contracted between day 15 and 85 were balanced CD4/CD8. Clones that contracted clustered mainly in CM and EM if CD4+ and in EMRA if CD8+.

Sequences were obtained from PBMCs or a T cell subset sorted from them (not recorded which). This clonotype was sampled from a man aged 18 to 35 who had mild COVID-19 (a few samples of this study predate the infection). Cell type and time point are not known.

For the CDR3, the DNA is TGCAGTGCTAGAGACCTGAACAGGGGAGGGGTTGCGTCACCCCTCCACTTT. Translating gives CSARDLNRGGVASPLHF. The V and J genes are TRBV20-1 and TRBJ1-6, with 7 bases matching TRBD1. CDR1 is DFQATT, CDR2 SNEGSKA, per germline (reference sequence). This CDR3 has 17 amino acids. V lost 0 bases to trimming and J lost 10 bases; unmatched junction nucleotides: 15.